Reported below is one TCR beta chain. Its antigen is currently unknown. Once RNA had been extracted, it was reverse transcribed into cDNA to act as the sequencing template. TCRdb keeps only in-frame clones here, not all; method: immunoSEQ multiplex PCR. Of hundreds of thousands of clones in the sample, 60% were seen once. The record originates from a study of CD8+ T cells in alopecia areata. Study-wide results and limits: Amid tofacitinib therapy, many expanded lesional clones stayed present in scalp and blood.

V lost 2 bases, J lost 6 bases, and 9 bases lay in between. In germline, CDR1 is SGHDT, CDR2 YYEEEE. There are 14 residues in the CDR3. Treatment reported: oral pan-JAK inhibitor, 5-10 mg twice daily. This sample comprised CD4+ T cells sorted from blood, obtained between weeks 51 and 54, from a patient treated with tofacitinib. This sequence originates from a human donor with alopecia areata. This rearrangement joins TRBV5-6 to TRBJ1-6; D is uncertain. As DNA, the CDR3 is TGTGCCAGCAGCTTATCTGGGGTTAATTCACCCCTCCACTTT. Residues: CASSLSGVNSPLHF.